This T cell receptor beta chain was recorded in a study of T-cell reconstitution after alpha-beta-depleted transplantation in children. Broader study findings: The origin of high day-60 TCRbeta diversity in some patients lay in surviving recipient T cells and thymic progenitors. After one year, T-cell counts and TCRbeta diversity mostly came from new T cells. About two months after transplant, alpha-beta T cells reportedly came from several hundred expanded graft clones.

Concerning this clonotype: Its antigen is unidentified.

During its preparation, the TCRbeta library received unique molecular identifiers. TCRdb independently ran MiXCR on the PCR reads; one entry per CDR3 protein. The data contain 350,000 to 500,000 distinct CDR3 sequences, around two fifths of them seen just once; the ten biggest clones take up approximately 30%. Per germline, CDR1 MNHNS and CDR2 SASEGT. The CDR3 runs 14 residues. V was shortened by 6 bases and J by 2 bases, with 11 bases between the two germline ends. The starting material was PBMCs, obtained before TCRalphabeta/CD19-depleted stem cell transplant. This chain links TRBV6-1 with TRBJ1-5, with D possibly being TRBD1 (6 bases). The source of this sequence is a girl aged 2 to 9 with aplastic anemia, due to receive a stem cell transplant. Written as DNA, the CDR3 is TGTGCCAGCAGGAGCAGGGGAGGCAATCAGCCCCAGCATTTT. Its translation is CASRSRGGNQPQHF.